Shown below are 12 T cell receptor beta chains from a single sample sequenced in a study of beta chain features in type 1 diabetes. Expressed TCRB transcripts were sequenced because the entire RNA isolate underwent reverse transcription. Sequencing used immunoSEQ multiplex PCR; TCRdb keeps in-frame clones, though not all of them. The sample holds about 930,000 clones, about a sixth seen once. Sequenced: naive CD4+ T cells from blood. These receptors were collected from a woman aged 18 to 35 in good health.

The CDR3 coding sequence is TGTGCCAGTAGTATCAGCTTCGGGGGCCTAGTTGAAAAACTGTTTTTT. Its translation is CASSISFGGLVEKLFF. V gene TRBV19 combines with J gene TRBJ1-4, with a weak D call TRBD1 (6 bases). CDR1 LNHDA and CDR2 SQIVND come from the germline V gene (reference sequence). The CDR3 contains 16 residues. With 3 bases removed from V and 7 bases from J, the gap between germline ends came to 18 bases. Drawing the rest from reference TRBV19 and TRBJ1-4, the complete variable domain is DGGITQSPKYLFRKEGQNVTLSCEQNLNHDAMYWYRQDPGQGLRLIYYSQIVNDFQKGDIAEGYSVSREKKESFPLTVTSAQKNPTAFYLCASSISFGGLVEKLFFGSGTQLSVL.

The chain joins TRBV12-5 to TRBJ2-1, with D uncertain. Per the germline V gene, CDR1 is LGHNT and CDR2 is FRNRAP. V lost 1 base, J lost 8 bases, and 6 bases lay in between. There are 12 residues in the CDR3. The CDR3: CASGLEGDEQFF. CDR3 DNA: TGTGCTAGTGGTTTGGAGGGCGATGAGCAGTTCTTC.

The chain employs TRBV7-2 and TRBJ2-1, with 7 positions matching TRBD2. The CDR3 has 15 residues. Losses at the gene ends were 4 bases for V and 8 bases for J; bases not matched to a gene: 11. From germline, CDR1 is SGHTA and CDR2 FQGNSA. The CDR3 is CASSWRPRGRDEQFF. DNA of the CDR3: TGTGCCAGCAGCTGGCGTCCGCGCGGGAGAGATGAGCAGTTCTTC.

In its sample, this clone was seen a few times. This chain connects TRBV7-6 to TRBJ2-2; 9 positions agree with TRBD1. Losses at the gene ends were 3 bases for V and 6 bases for J; bases not matched to a gene: 8. CDR1 is SGHVS and CDR2 is FNYEAQ in the germline V gene. The CDR3 sequence is 16 residues long. The CDR3 sequence: CASSLYRDRVPGELFF. The CDR3 coding sequence is TGTGCCAGCAGCTTGTACCGGGACAGGGTACCCGGGGAGCTGTTTTTT. Full variable domain (missing parts from reference TRBV7-6 and TRBJ2-2): GAGVSQSPRYKVTKRGQDVALRCDPISGHVSLYWYRQALGQGPEFLTYFNYEAQQDKSGLPNDRFSAERPEGSISTLTIQRTEQRDSAMYRCASSLYRDRVPGELFFGEGSRLTVL.

This clone was counted a few times. The chain joins TRBV7-3 to TRBJ2-1; TRBD2 aligns across 9 bases. This CDR3 has 17 residues. Trimming removed 4 bases from V and 0 bases from J; junction bases left unmatched: 7. Germline V gives CDR1 SGHTA, CDR2 FQGTGA. The CDR3 nucleotides are TGTGCCAGCAGCTCACCTACGACTAGCGGCTCCTACAATGAGCAGTTCTTC. It codes for CASSSPTTSGSYNEQFF.

The rearrangement links TRBV7-9 to TRBJ2-2, with 10 bases matching TRBD2. The germline V gene encodes CDR1 SEHNR and CDR2 FQNEAQ (reference sequence). CDR3 length: 17 residues. Losses at the gene ends were 2 bases for V and 5 bases for J; bases not matched to a gene: 8. CDR3 sequence (DNA): TGTGCCAGCAGCTTATTAGCGGGAGGAGGAAGGACCGGGGAGCTGTTTTTT. Protein: CASSLLAGGGRTGELFF.

The chain employs TRBV18 and TRBJ2-5; TRBD1 matches 9 bases. Losses at the gene ends were 2 bases for V and 4 bases for J; bases not matched to a gene: 5. Germline loops: CDR1 KGHSH, CDR2 LQKENI. This CDR3 region has 15 residues. The CDR3 sequence is CASSPAGQGGETQYF. CDR3 sequence (DNA): TGTGCCAGCTCACCAGCGGGACAGGGTGGAGAGACCCAGTACTTC.

This rearrangement joins TRBV28 to TRBJ2-5; 7 bases align to TRBD2. Germline trimming cut 8 bases from V and 3 bases from J; bases unmatched to any gene: 9. CDR3 length: 14 residues. The germline V gene encodes CDR1 MDHEN and CDR2 SYDVKM. CDR3 sequence reads: CASRPAGLEETQYF. DNA for the CDR3: TGTGCCAGCCGTCCAGCGGGGCTGGAAGAGACCCAGTACTTC.

The chain couples TRBV7-3 to TRBJ2-1; 7 positions agree with TRBD2. Trimming took 6 bases from V and 5 from J; bases not matched to a gene: 4. Germline V CDR1 and CDR2: SGHTA, FQGTGA. The CDR3 is 13 amino acids. The CDR3 is CASSPGLHNEQFF. The CDR3 DNA reads as TGTGCCAGCAGTCCGGGACTACACAATGAGCAGTTCTTC.

The chain has TRBV7-9 and TRBJ2-1; the D is unclear. The CDR3 runs 13 residues. Germline lookup yields CDR1 SEHNR and CDR2 FQNEAQ (reference sequence). Trimming shortened V by 1 base and J by 6 bases, and 7 bases separated the two germline ends. CDR3 bases: TGTGCCAGCAGCTTAGTTCGGCTCAATGAGCAGTTCTTC. Protein: CASSLVRLNEQFF.

The V call is TRBV5-1, the J call TRBJ2-1, with D maybe TRBD1 (6 bases). Trimming took 3 bases from V and 1 from J, leaving 8 bases between them. The CDR3 is 14 amino acids. Germline CDR1 and CDR2: SGHRS and YFSETQ. In DNA form, the CDR3 reads TGCGCCAGCAGCTCGGACAGTTCCTACAATGAGCAGTTCTTC. The encoded protein is CASSSDSSYNEQFF.

Only a few counts were recorded for this clone. The chain links TRBV4-3 to TRBJ2-2, with a tentative D call TRBD2 (6 bases). With 1 base removed from V and 5 bases from J, the gap between germline ends came to 14 bases. The CDR3 covers 16 residues. In germline, CDR1 is LGHNA, CDR2 YSLEER. CDR3 region: CASSQAAGRRTGELFF. CDR3 DNA: TGCGCCAGCAGCCAAGCAGCGGGCCGGAGAACCGGGGAGCTGTTTTTT.